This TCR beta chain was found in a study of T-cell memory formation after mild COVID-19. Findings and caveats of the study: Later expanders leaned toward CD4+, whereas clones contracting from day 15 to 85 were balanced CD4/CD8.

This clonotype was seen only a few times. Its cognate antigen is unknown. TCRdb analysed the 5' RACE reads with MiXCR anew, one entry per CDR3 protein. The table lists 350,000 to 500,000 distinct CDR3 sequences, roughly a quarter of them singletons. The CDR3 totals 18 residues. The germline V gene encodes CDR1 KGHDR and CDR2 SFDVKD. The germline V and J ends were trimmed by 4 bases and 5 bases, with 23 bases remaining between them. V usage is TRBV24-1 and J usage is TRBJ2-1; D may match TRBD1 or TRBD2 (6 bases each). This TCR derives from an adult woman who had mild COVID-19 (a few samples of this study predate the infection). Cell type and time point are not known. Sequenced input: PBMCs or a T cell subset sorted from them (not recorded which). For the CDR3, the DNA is TGTGCCACCAGTGAACAGGGAAATAGGGTCGGGGGAGACAATGAGCAGTTCTTC. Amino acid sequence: CATSEQGNRVGGDNEQFF.